The 24 T cell receptor beta chains below were found in one sample sequenced in a study of blood T cell repertoires in COVID-19. Assay used: immunoSEQ multiplex PCR; TCRdb lists only in-frame clones, some missing. Counted here are around 40,000 clones, over 70% occurring once; the ten biggest clones make up 35% to 45%. The sequencing sample was made of peripheral blood. The receptors originated from a woman older than 75 with active or convalescent COVID-19.

The rearrangement uses TRBV19 and TRBJ1-4, with D unclear. The CDR3 totals 17 residues. Germline V lookup: CDR1 LNHDA, CDR2 SQIVND (reference sequence). Trimming shortened V by 8 bases and J by 3 bases, and 22 bases separated the two germline ends. The CDR3 spells CASGVGLVFGANEKLFF. Written as DNA, the CDR3 is TGTGCCAGTGGGGTAGGGCTCGTGTTCGGGGCTAATGAAAAACTGTTTTTT.

The CDR3 region has the DNA TGTGCCAGCAGCTTAGTAGGGGGAACCCCAACTAATGAAAAACTGTTTTTT. Its translation: CASSLVGGTPTNEKLFF. The chain is built from TRBV7-2 and TRBJ1-4; tentatively, D is TRBD1 (6 bases). V gave up 1 base and J gave up 0 bases, with 12 bases separating them. The length of the CDR3 is 17 residues. From germline, CDR1 is SGHTA and CDR2 FQGNSA.

This clone was detected a few times. The rearrangement links TRBV14 to TRBJ2-3; D is uncertain. Deletions cut 0 bases from V and 3 bases from J, with 10 bases between. The CDR3 is 15 residues long. Germline V CDR1 and CDR2: SGHDN, FVKESK. CDR3 loop: CASSQERYVTDTQYF. The CDR3 DNA is TGTGCCAGCAGCCAAGAGCGGTATGTGACAGATACGCAGTATTTT.

The chain recombines TRBV7-9 with TRBJ2-1, with D perhaps TRBD1 (5 bases). Germline CDR1 is SEHNR and CDR2 is FQNEAQ (reference sequence). Trimming left V 5 bases short and J 7 bases short, with 18 bases between. The CDR3 consists of 15 residues. CDR3 protein: CASSENRFSLNEQFF. The CDR3 DNA reads as TGTGCCAGCAGCGAAAACAGGTTCTCACTGAATGAGCAGTTCTTC.

V usage is TRBV7-9 and J usage is TRBJ1-4; perhaps TRBD1 as D (5 bases). The CDR3 runs 11 residues. V was shortened by 8 bases and J by 5 bases, with 6 bases between the two germline ends. Per germline, CDR1 SEHNR and CDR2 FQNEAQ (reference sequence). The CDR3 sequence: CASAGNEKLFF. The CDR3 nucleotides are TGTGCCAGCGCAGGGAATGAAAAACTGTTTTTT. Full variable domain (missing parts from reference TRBV7-9 and TRBJ1-4): DTGVSQNPRHKITKRGQNVTFRCDPISEHNRLYWYRQTLGQGPEFLTYFQNEAQLEKSRLLSDRFSAERPKGSFSTLEIQRTEQGDSAMYLCASAGNEKLFFGSGTQLSVL.

In nucleotides, the CDR3 is TGTAGCAGCGGGAGGGAAAGCAAACCGGGAAACATTCAGTACTTC. This translates into CSSGRESKPGNIQYF. The rearrangement uses TRBV11-2 and TRBJ2-4; 10 bases are a match to TRBD2. This CDR3 is 15 amino acids long. Germline V CDR1 and CDR2: SGHAT, FQNNGV.

The chain employs TRBV3-1 (or the pseudogene TRBV3-2) and TRBJ1-1; TRBD1 is a possible D gene (6 bases). Trimming took off 7 bases at V and 8 bases at J, with 17 bases between the two ends. The germline gives CDR1 LGHDT, CDR2 YNNKEL (reference sequence). The CDR3 is made up of 13 amino acids. The CDR3 spells CASNSGTNAEAFF. The CDR3 DNA reads TGTGCCAGCAACTCCGGGACAAACGCAGAAGCTTTCTTT.

This clone was seen a few times. The chain has TRBV18 and TRBJ2-7, with D possibly TRBD1 on 5 matching bases. V was cut by 5 bases and J by 4 bases, with 9 bases left in between. The CDR3 runs to 12 residues. In germline, CDR1 is KGHSH, CDR2 LQKENI. CDR3 residues: CASSGQGYEQYF. The DNA of the CDR3 is TGTGCCAGCTCAGGGCAGGGTTACGAGCAGTACTTC.

The count of this clone is one. The rearrangement joins TRBV11-2 to TRBJ1-6, with D perhaps TRBD1 (5 bases). Trimming removed 3 bases from V and 2 bases from J, with 14 bases in between. Germline lookup yields CDR1 SGHAT and CDR2 FQNNGV. This CDR3 contains 17 residues. The DNA of the CDR3 is TGTGCCAGCAGCTTCAATCGGGCAGGGACCTATAATTCACCCCTCCACTTT. Amino acid sequence: CASSFNRAGTYNSPLHF.

The V and J genes are TRBV5-1 and TRBJ1-2, with D perhaps matching TRBD1 (6 bases). With 0 bases removed from V and 4 bases from J, the gap between germline ends came to 10 bases. There are 14 residues in the CDR3. Germline loops: CDR1 SGHRS, CDR2 YFSETQ. The DNA of the CDR3 is TGCGCCAGCAGCTTGGAACAGGGCAGCTATGGCTACACCTTC. This gives the protein CASSLEQGSYGYTF.

The rearrangement links TRBV19 to TRBJ1-6; D unresolved. The length of the CDR3 is 13 residues. Trimming removed 6 bases from V and 9 bases from J, with 12 bases in between. CDR1 and CDR2 from the germline V gene are LNHDA and SQIVND (reference sequence). The CDR3 nucleotides are TGTGCCAGTAGACGGGGATCAAGTTCACCCCTCCACTTT. The encoded protein is CASRRGSSSPLHF.

The chain has TRBV30 and TRBJ2-5; D may be TRBD2 (6 bases). Per the germline V gene, CDR1 is GTSNPN and CDR2 is SVGIG (reference sequence). Trimming pared 1 base from V and 2 bases from J, leaving 11 bases between. The CDR3 extends over 14 amino acids. The CDR3 loop reads CAWSGDFIQETQYF. CDR3 DNA: TGTGCCTGGAGTGGGGACTTCATTCAAGAGACCCAGTACTTC.

The chain has TRBV28 and TRBJ2-5, with TRBD2 identical over 7 bases. The CDR3 consists of 16 residues. Germline assignment: CDR1 MDHEN and CDR2 SYDVKM. The junction had 12 bases not matched to a gene; V was cut back by 6 bases and J by 2 bases. The chain's CDR3 is CASSRGLLASQETQYF. In DNA form, the CDR3 reads TGTGCCAGCAGCCGTGGATTACTAGCGTCACAAGAGACCCAGTACTTC.

This rearrangement joins TRBV7-8 to TRBJ1-3, with 9 bases identical to TRBD1. V trimming: 3 bases; J trimming: 0 bases; junction bases outside the gene matches: 9. CDR3 length: 18 residues. CDR1 and CDR2 from the germline V gene are SGHVS and FQNEAQ. The CDR3 bases are TGTGCCAGCAGCTTCTCGGAGACAGGGGGTCACTCTGGAAACACCATATATTTT. This translates into CASSFSETGGHSGNTIYF. Filled out from reference TRBV7-8 and TRBJ1-3, the complete variable domain reads GAGVSQSPRYKVAKRGQDVALRCDPISGHVSLFWYQQALGQGPEFLTYFQNEAQLDKSGLPSDRFFAERPEGSVSTLKIQRTQQEDSAVYLCASSFSETGGHSGNTIYFGEGSWLTVV.

This chain links TRBV19 with TRBJ2-3, with 11 bases identical to TRBD2. This CDR3 has 18 residues. Germline CDR1 LNHDA, CDR2 SQIVND (reference sequence). The V and J ends lost 4 bases and 4 bases, in that order; junction bases with no gene match: 13. The CDR3 loop is CASSTGTSGFLISDTQYF. The CDR3, as DNA: TGTGCCAGTAGTACCGGGACTAGCGGATTCCTGATCTCAGATACGCAGTATTTT.

The chain joins TRBV5-1 to TRBJ2-3, with 7 bases fitting TRBD1. CDR1 and CDR2 (germline): SGHRS, YFSETQ. J lost 0 bases, V lost 5 bases, and 6 bases had no gene match. This CDR3 has 15 amino acids. The CDR3 nucleotides read TGCGCCAGCAGAGGGGGCGGAACTAGCACAGATACGCAGTATTTT. Translation: CASRGGGTSTDTQYF.

V usage is TRBV14 and J usage is TRBJ2-1, with TRBD2 identical over 8 bases. This CDR3 is built from 16 residues. Per the germline V gene, CDR1 is SGHDN and CDR2 is FVKESK. V gave up 2 bases and J gave up 0 bases; unmatched junction bases: 3. The CDR3 is CASSQLAGSSYNEQFF. The DNA of the CDR3 is TGTGCCAGCAGCCAACTAGCGGGCAGCTCCTACAATGAGCAGTTCTTC.

The chain recombines TRBV19 with TRBJ1-5; 7 bases align to TRBD1. Losses at the gene ends were 3 bases for V and 6 bases for J; bases not matched to a gene: 5. Germline V CDR1 and CDR2: LNHDA, SQIVND (reference sequence). The CDR3 contains 14 residues. In nucleotides, the CDR3 is TGTGCCAGTAGTATGGGACAGAGCGGTCAGCCCCAGCATTTT. The encoded protein is CASSMGQSGQPQHF.

The J gene is TRBJ2-5, the V gene TRBV5-4, with a possible D match to TRBD1 (6 bases). Germline-derived CDR1 and CDR2 are SGHNT and YYREEE (reference sequence). The V end was cut by 0 bases, the J end by 4 bases, with 13 bases between. The CDR3 has 15 amino acids. This CDR3 is CASSLGQTGRETQYF. In DNA form, the CDR3 reads TGTGCCAGCAGCTTGGGCCAGACAGGACGAGAGACCCAGTACTTC.

The chain uses TRBV9 and TRBJ2-2, with 8 bases lining up with TRBD2. The CDR3 covers 18 residues. The junction had 13 bases not matched to a gene; V was cut back by 2 bases and J by 4 bases. Germline V gives CDR1 SGDLS, CDR2 YYNGEE. CDR3 residues: CASSVLAGLSRGTGELFF. The CDR3 bases are TGTGCCAGCAGCGTCCTAGCGGGCCTAAGTAGGGGCACCGGGGAGCTGTTTTTT.

The chain recombines TRBV5-1 with TRBJ2-5; 8 bases line up with TRBD2. V lost 4 bases to trimming and J lost 5 bases; unmatched junction nucleotides: 10. The CDR3 extends over 15 amino acids. Germline V gives CDR1 SGHRS, CDR2 YFSETQ. CDR3 in amino acids: CASSLGLAAGETQYF. CDR3 nucleotides: TGCGCCAGCAGCCTAGGACTAGCCGCGGGGGAGACCCAGTACTTC.

The chain carries TRBV28 and TRBJ2-3, with 10 bases that match TRBD2. Trimming removed 10 bases from V and 5 bases from J; junction bases left unmatched: 6. CDR1 and CDR2 (germline): MDHEN, SYDVKM. This CDR3 region has 13 residues. Written as DNA, the CDR3 is TGTGCCACCGTAGCGGGGGGAGGAGATACGCAGTATTTT. Its protein product is CATVAGGGDTQYF.

The rearrangement uses TRBV11-2 and TRBJ2-5; possible D gene TRBD2, 6 bases. CDR3 length: 14 residues. In germline, CDR1 is SGHAT, CDR2 FQNNGV. V lost 4 bases and J lost 4, with 13 bases in between. CDR3 DNA sequence: TGTGCCAGCAGCTCGACTAGTAATGCAGAGACCCAGTACTTC. Amino acids: CASSSTSNAETQYF.

V and J are TRBV7-2 and TRBJ1-5; D not resolved. The germline V gene has CDR1 SGHTA and CDR2 FQGNSA. This CDR3 is built from 16 residues. V lost 1 base, J lost 4 bases, and 14 bases lay in between. The CDR3 is CASSLVATPDNQPQHF. The CDR3 coding sequence is TGTGCCAGCAGCTTAGTCGCGACACCAGATAATCAGCCCCAGCATTTT.